A selection of T cell receptor beta chains follows, all from one sample in a study of cytomegalovirus exposure and HLA in healthy donors. Some clones are missing from TCRdb's copy, which holds only in-frame ones; the method was immunoSEQ multiplex PCR. The sample has fewer than 300,000 clones, about 80% seen once. The sequenced material came from PBMCs. The receptor source for this set is a girl aged 2 to 10 in good health and CMV-seronegative. CDR3s include the opening cysteine and the closing phenylalanine or tryptophan. Each record gives: V gene, D gene, clone size, J gene, CDR3 DNA, CDR3 protein. A D gene is named only where the DNA matches it firmly. A clone size is listed for some rows: how often the clone was seen (once, few, many), or a class if it is expanded.

>TRBV5-4|.|few|TRBJ2-7
TGTGCCAGCAGCTTGGGGGCAGCCCTGAACTACGAGCAGTACTTC
CASSLGAALNYEQYF
>TRBV4-2|TRBD2|.|TRBJ2-3
TGTGCCAGCAGCCAAGGAACTAGCGGGAGAACCACAGATACGCAGTATTTT
CASSQGTSGRTTDTQYF
>TRBV19|.|.|TRBJ1-5
TGTGCCAGTAGTATGTCGGGGAATAGCAATCAGCTCCAGCATTTT
CASSMSGNSNQLQHF
>TRBV5-1|.|.|TRBJ2-1
TGCGCCAGCAGCTTCCAGACAGGTCACAATGAGCAGTTCTTC
CASSFQTGHNEQFF
>TRBV11-2|TRBD2|.|TRBJ2-1
TGTGCCAGCAGCGACGCTACCTCGGCGGGGGTTAGGAACAATGAGCAGTTCTTC
CASSDATSAGVRNNEQFF
>TRBV14|TRBD2|.|TRBJ2-1
TGTGCCAGCAGCCATCCCGGGACTAGCGGTTACAATGAGCAGTTCTTC
CASSHPGTSGYNEQFF
>TRBV2|.|.|TRBJ1-1
TGTGCCAGCAGGGACACGACACGGAACACTGAAGCTTTCTTT
CASRDTTRNTEAFF
>TRBV6-6|TRBD1|.|TRBJ2-1
TGTGCCAGCAGTTACTCGAGACAGGGCCCCTACAATGAGCAGTTCTTC
CASSYSRQGPYNEQFF
>TRBV15|.|.|TRBJ2-5
TGTGCCTCCGGGCTAGCCCGAGAGACCCAGTACTTC
CASGLARETQYF
>TRBV28|.|.|TRBJ2-7
TGTGCCAGCAGTTTAAATAGGGGCTACGAGCAGTACTTC
CASSLNRGYEQYF
>TRBV5-1|TRBD2|few|TRBJ2-7
TGCGCCAGCAGCTCCGGGGGGTCGGGGGTCTACGAGCAGTACTTC
CASSSGGSGVYEQYF
>TRBV7-3|TRBD2|.|TRBJ2-5
TGTGCCAGCAGCTTATCTGCGGGGGGACCACAAGAGACCCAGTACTTC
CASSLSAGGPQETQYF
>TRBV11-3|.|.|TRBJ2-1
TGTGCCAGCAGCTTAGTAGGGAGCTCCTACAATGAGCAGTTCTTC
CASSLVGSSYNEQFF
>TRBV11-2|TRBD2|.|TRBJ2-7
TGTGCCAGCAGCCTGGGACTAGCGAACTCCTACGAGCAGTACTTC
CASSLGLANSYEQYF
>TRBV29-1|TRBD1|.|TRBJ2-7
TGCAGCGTTAAATTTCGGGACAGGAGAGCCTACGAGCAGTACTTC
CSVKFRDRRAYEQYF
>TRBV15|.|.|TRBJ2-1
TGTGCCACCAGCAGAGATGGCGGAAGCTCCTACAATGAGCAGTTCTTC
CATSRDGGSSYNEQFF
>TRBV7-9|.|.|TRBJ1-2
TGTGCCAGCAGCCGCAAGACAGGAGTCCTTAACTATGGCTACACCTTC
CASSRKTGVLNYGYTF
>TRBV19|TRBD1|.|TRBJ1-1
TGTGCCAGTAGTATTGGACAGGCGTCGGGGCGAGCTTTCTTT
CASSIGQASGRAFF
>TRBV5-4|TRBD2|.|TRBJ2-1
TGTGCCAGCAGCTGGAGCGGGGGGGCCTACAATGAGCAGTTCTTC
CASSWSGGAYNEQFF
>TRBV6-6|.|.|TRBJ2-7
TGTGCCAGCAGCCCCGGCTGGGGGGACTACGAGCAGTACTTC
CASSPGWGDYEQYF
>TRBV6-6|.|.|TRBJ1-5
TGTGCCAGCACCCCTGGGGGCCGCTGGGCGCCCCAGCATTTT
CASTPGGRWAPQHF
>TRBV9|TRBD1|.|TRBJ1-3
TGTGCCAGCAGCCCAGGACAGGGTGGAAACACCATATATTTT
CASSPGQGGNTIYF
>TRBV28|TRBD1|.|TRBJ1-2
TGTGCCAGCAGAGGAGGACAGGGGCCCAACTATGGCTACACCTTC
CASRGGQGPNYGYTF
>TRBV5-1|.|.|TRBJ1-2
TGCGCCAGCAGCCCGGTGCCAGGGAACGCTGGCTACACCTTC
CASSPVPGNAGYTF
>TRBV7-8|TRBD2|.|TRBJ2-1
TGTGCCAGCAGCCCCATACGTTTTTCTACTAGCGGGGGTTCGAATGAGCAGTTCTTC
CASSPIRFSTSGGSNEQFF
>TRBV27|TRBD2|.|TRBJ2-1
TGTGCCAGCAGCCCAGGAGGTAGCGGGTCTAATGAGCAGTTCTTC
CASSPGGSGSNEQFF
>TRBV5-1|.|once|TRBJ2-7
TGCGCCAGCAACCCTGGACAAGGGGCCTACGAGCAGTACTTC
CASNPGQGAYEQYF
>TRBV5-1|TRBD2|.|TRBJ2-3
TGCGCCAGCAGCTTGGTAGGGGCTAGCGGGAGAGATACGCAGTATTTT
CASSLVGASGRDTQYF
>TRBV9|.|.|TRBJ2-7
TGTGCCAGCAGCGGGGGGACTGGGGACTCCTACGAGCAGTACTTC
CASSGGTGDSYEQYF
>TRBV7-9|.|once|TRBJ2-5
TGTGCCAGCAGCACCGGGGGTGAGACCCAGTACTTC
CASSTGGETQYF
>TRBV7-6|.|.|TRBJ2-7
TGTGCCAGCAGCTTTGGCGGTGACCCTGCCTACGAGCAGTACTTC
CASSFGGDPAYEQYF
>TRBV18|TRBD1|.|TRBJ1-2
TGTGCCAGCTCACCCGACAGGGACCTCTACACCTTC
CASSPDRDLYTF
>TRBV7-9|.|once|TRBJ1-1
TGTGCCAGCAGCGAGGGGGGGAGAAACTGGGCTTTCTTT
CASSEGGRNWAFF
>TRBV5-1|.|.|TRBJ2-2
TGCGCCAGCAGCTTTAGTAGAGCCGGGGAGCTGTTTTTT
CASSFSRAGELFF
>TRBV5-1|.|.|TRBJ2-1
TGCGCCAGCAGGGCAGGAAACGGCAACAATGAGCAGTTCTTC
CASRAGNGNNEQFF
>TRBV5-4|.|.|TRBJ2-1
TGTGCCAGCAGGCGGCAAGCGGACAATGAGCAGTTCTTC
CASRRQADNEQFF
>TRBV6-1|.|.|TRBJ2-3
TGTGCCAGCAGTGAATTCCGCAAGAGAGATACGCAGTATTTT
CASSEFRKRDTQYF
>TRBV28|TRBD1|.|TRBJ1-2
TGTGCCAGCAGACCGGACAGGGTGATTGACTATGGCTACACCTTC
CASRPDRVIDYGYTF
>TRBV27|TRBD1|.|TRBJ1-2
TGTGCCAGCCTTACCGGGGGACAGGGCCACTATGGCTACACCTTC
CASLTGGQGHYGYTF
>TRBV9|TRBD2|.|TRBJ2-1
TGTGCCAGCAGCGTAGACGGCGGGGGTGGCAATGAGCAGTTCTTC
CASSVDGGGGNEQFF
>TRBV5-3|TRBD1|.|TRBJ1-1
TGTGCCAGAAGCTTTTTCGGGACAGCCTACACTGAAGCTTTCTTT
CARSFFGTAYTEAFF
>TRBV19|.|.|TRBJ1-2
TGTGCCAGTAGTATGATGGACAGCTGGGTGTATGGCTACACCTTC
CASSMMDSWVYGYTF
>TRBV7-9|.|once|TRBJ2-7
TGTGCCAGCACGGGAACGGGAGACTTCTACGAGCAGTACTTC
CASTGTGDFYEQYF
>TRBV6-4|TRBD1|.|TRBJ2-7
TGTGCCAGCAGTGACTCGAGCCCGGACAGGGTTTACGAGCAGTACTTC
CASSDSSPDRVYEQYF
>TRBV5-1|TRBD1|.|TRBJ1-6
TGCGCCAGCGGAGAGACAGGGAGCTCCTATAATTCACCCCTCCACTTT
CASGETGSSYNSPLHF
>TRBV27|TRBD1|.|TRBJ2-7
TGTGCCAGCAGTTTAATAGGGGGCCGGTCCTACGAGCAGTACTTC
CASSLIGGRSYEQYF
>TRBV25-1|TRBD1|once|TRBJ1-1
TGTGCCAGCCTCCAAGGACAGGGGTCGAACACTGAAGCTTTCTTT
CASLQGQGSNTEAFF
>TRBV10-2|TRBD2|.|TRBJ2-7
TGCGCCAGCATGCAGGGACTAGCGGTACCCGAGCAGTACTTC
CASMQGLAVPEQYF
>TRBV7-3|TRBD1|.|TRBJ2-1
TGTGCCAGCAGCTTAAGGGACAGGCGAGAAATCCGCAGCGGTGAGCAGTTCTTC
CASSLRDRREIRSGEQFF
>TRBV19|TRBD2|.|TRBJ2-1
TGTGCCAGTGGACTAGCGGACGTTATTGGGCAGTTCTTC
CASGLADVIGQFF
>TRBV19|.|.|TRBJ2-5
TGTGCCAGTAGTATAGGGGCCCGCCATCCGGGACACCACCAAGAGACCCAGTACTTC
CASSIGARHPGHHQETQYF
>TRBV11-2|TRBD2|.|TRBJ2-7
TGTGCCAGCAGCTTATTATCCGCTAGCGGGATGTACGAGCAGTACTTC
CASSLLSASGMYEQYF
>TRBV1|.|few|TRBJ1-2
TGCACCAGCAGCCAAGATCAATGTGGCTACACCTTC
CTSSQDQCGYTF
>TRBV9|TRBD1|.|TRBJ2-1
TGTGCCAGCAGCGTAGAAAAAGGGGACAGTGAGCAGTTCTTC
CASSVEKGDSEQFF
>TRBV19|TRBD1|.|TRBJ2-7
TGTGCCAGTAGTGTCCGGGACAGGGGGCCAACCGAGCAGTACTTC
CASSVRDRGPTEQYF
>TRBV5-4|TRBD2|few|TRBJ2-2
TGTGCCAGCAGAGGGCGGGGGGACACCGGGGAGCTGTTTTTT
CASRGRGDTGELFF
>TRBV21-1|.|few|TRBJ1-5
TGTGCCAACTCGCCGGGGGAGGGTGGGCAGCCCCAGCATTTT
CANSPGEGGQPQHF
>TRBV7-7|.|once|TRBJ2-5
TGTGCCAGCAGCTTCTTCAGGCAAGAGACCCAGTACTTC
CASSFFRQETQYF
>TRBV7-9|TRBD2|.|TRBJ2-7
TGTGCCAGCAGCTTGGCGGGGGGGAACGAGCAGTACTTC
CASSLAGGNEQYF
>TRBV30|.|.|TRBJ1-1
TGTGCCTGTCCACCCTGGTACGGCACTGAAGCTTTCTTT
CACPPWYGTEAFF